This TCR beta chain originates from a study of blood T cell repertoires in COVID-19. In assigning cohorts, the study relied on participant-reported clinical history. CDR1 is MDHEN and CDR2 is SYDVKM in the germline V gene. The germline V and J ends were trimmed by 6 bases and 0 bases, with 14 bases remaining between them. The CDR3 length is 15 residues. This table comes from immunoSEQ multiplex PCR, and its TCRdb copy is limited to in-frame clones, with some not included. The sample yields some 200,000 clones, 80% to 90% seen once. The sequenced sample was PBMCs or T cells enriched from blood (not recorded which). The genes are TRBV28 and TRBJ1-2; possible D gene TRBD1, 6 bases. This receptor was obtained from a woman aged 50 to 60 who had been exposed to COVID-19. The CDR3 region has the DNA TGTGCCAGCAGCCACCGTCGGACAGCTAACTATGGCTACACCTTC. It translates to CASSHRRTANYGYTF.